These 8 T cell receptor beta chains came from one sample sequenced in a study of response to subunit inactivated influenza vaccine. Each CDR3 protein is one row after TCRdb ran MiXCR on the RT-PCR reads. The sample records more than 450,000 distinct CDR3 sequences, about 10% being singletons. This material consisted of PBMCs from blood, taken on the day of vaccination. These receptors were taken from a man over 45 who received an inactivated influenza vaccine.

Ten or more counts support this clonotype. V and J are TRBV11-2 and TRBJ2-3, with 7 nucleotides matching TRBD2. CDR1 and CDR2 (germline): SGHAT, FQNNGV. The J segment lost 2 bases and the V segment lost 4 bases, leaving 18 bases of the junction unmatched. The CDR3 sequence is 19 residues long. CDR3 sequence: CASSSISGLPPPATDTQYF. The CDR3 bases are TGTGCCAGCAGCTCGATATCGGGACTACCACCGCCAGCCACAGATACGCAGTATTTT.

The chain has TRBV11-2 and TRBJ2-3; TRBD2 is a possible D gene (7 bases). The CDR3 is made up of 13 amino acids. Germline CDR1 reads SGHAT; CDR2 reads FQNNGV. The V end lost 5 bases, the J end lost 6 bases, and 12 bases lay between the germline ends. The CDR3 spells CASSNWGGDTQYF. CDR3 sequence (DNA): TGTGCCAGCAGCAACTGGGGGGGCGATACGCAGTATTTT.

This clonotype was detected a few times. The V and J genes are TRBV20-1 and TRBJ2-1; D tentatively reads TRBD1 or TRBD2 (6 bases each). This CDR3 spans 19 amino acids. V dropped 2 bases and J dropped 6 bases, with 29 bases sitting between them. Germline V gives CDR1 DFQATT, CDR2 SNEGSKA (reference sequence). The CDR3 spells CSARIRAPRRGRYPNEQFF. In nucleotides, the CDR3 is TGCAGTGCTAGAATACGGGCCCCGAGAAGGGGGAGGTACCCCAATGAGCAGTTCTTC.

This clonotype came up a few times. The chain has TRBV14 and TRBJ1-1; D possibly corresponds to TRBD1 (5 bases). V was shortened by 3 bases and J by 0 bases, with 14 bases between the two germline ends. Germline V lookup: CDR1 SGHDN, CDR2 FVKESK. CDR3 length equals 16 residues. The CDR3 bases are TGTGCCAGCAGCCATTTAGGGGCAGGGATGAACACTGAAGCTTTCTTT. This encodes CASSHLGAGMNTEAFF.

This chain connects TRBV29-1 to TRBJ2-7, with 8 bases fitting TRBD1. Trimming at V came to 1 base and at J to 3 bases, leaving 5 bases not matched to a gene. Germline loops: CDR1 SQVTM, CDR2 ANQGSEA. The CDR3 loop spans 14 amino acids. The DNA of the CDR3 is TGCAGCGTTGAAGGCCCTGGACAGGGCTACGAGCAGTACTTC. Residues: CSVEGPGQGYEQYF.

V and J are TRBV4-2 and TRBJ2-2; 10 bases align to TRBD2. The CDR3 loop spans 18 amino acids. Per the germline V gene, CDR1 is LGHNA and CDR2 is YNFKEQ. With V trimmed by 1 base and J by 6 bases, 11 bases remained unmatched. The CDR3 sequence: CASSQVPPSGGSSGELFF. The CDR3 bases are TGTGCCAGCAGCCAAGTTCCCCCTAGCGGGGGATCTTCCGGGGAGCTGTTTTTT.

The chain is built from TRBV20-1 and TRBJ2-1, with TRBD2 matching 9 bases. Trimming removed 6 bases from V and 5 bases from J; junction bases left unmatched: 5. The CDR3 consists of 13 residues. Germline values: CDR1 DFQATT, CDR2 SNEGSKA (reference sequence). CDR3 residues: CSAERLADNEQFF. CDR3 bases: TGCAGTGCGGAAAGACTAGCGGACAATGAGCAGTTCTTC.

This chain uses TRBV7-2 with TRBJ2-1; D possibly uses TRBD1 or TRBD2 (5 bases each). The germline V gene has CDR1 SGHTA and CDR2 FQGNSA. Trimming pared 1 base from V and 3 bases from J, leaving 10 bases between. This CDR3 region has 15 residues. CDR3 sequence: CASSLDGTVYNEQFF. In DNA, the CDR3 is TGTGCCAGCAGCTTAGACGGGACCGTCTACAATGAGCAGTTCTTC.